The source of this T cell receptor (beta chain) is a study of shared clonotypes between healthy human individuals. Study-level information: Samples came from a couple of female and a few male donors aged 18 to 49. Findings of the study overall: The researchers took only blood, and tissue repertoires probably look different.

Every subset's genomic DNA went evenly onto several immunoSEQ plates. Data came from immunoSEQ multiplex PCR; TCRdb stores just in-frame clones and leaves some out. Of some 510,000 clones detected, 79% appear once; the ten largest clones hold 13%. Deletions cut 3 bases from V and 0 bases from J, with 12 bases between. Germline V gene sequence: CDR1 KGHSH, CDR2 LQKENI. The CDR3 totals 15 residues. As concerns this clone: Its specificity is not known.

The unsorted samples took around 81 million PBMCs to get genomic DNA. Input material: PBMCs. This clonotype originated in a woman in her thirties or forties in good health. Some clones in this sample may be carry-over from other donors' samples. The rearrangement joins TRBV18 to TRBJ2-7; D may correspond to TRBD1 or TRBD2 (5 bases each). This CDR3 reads CASSPGTLSSYEQYF. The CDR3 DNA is TGTGCCAGCTCACCCGGGACCCTCAGCTCCTACGAGCAGTACTTC.